Listed here is a single T cell receptor (beta chain). Profiled with immunoSEQ multiplex PCR; TCRdb holds only in-frame clones, not every one. The table shows 40,000 to 50,000 clones, with 65% to 90% occurring only once. Germline CDR1 and CDR2: MNHEY and SVGEGT. CDR3 length: 14 amino acids. V trimming: 2 bases; J trimming: 10 bases; junction bases outside the gene matches: 3. This sample was included in a study of blood T cell repertoires in COVID-19. Sequenced sample: peripheral blood. The V gene is TRBV6-2 or TRBV6-3, the J gene TRBJ1-5, with 12 nucleotides matching TRBD1. The TCR sequence derives from a woman older than 75 with acute or convalescent COVID-19. The DNA of the CDR3 is TGTGCCAGCAGTTACGGGACAGGGGGCCTCCCCCAGCATTTT. This sequence encodes CASSYGTGGLPQHF.